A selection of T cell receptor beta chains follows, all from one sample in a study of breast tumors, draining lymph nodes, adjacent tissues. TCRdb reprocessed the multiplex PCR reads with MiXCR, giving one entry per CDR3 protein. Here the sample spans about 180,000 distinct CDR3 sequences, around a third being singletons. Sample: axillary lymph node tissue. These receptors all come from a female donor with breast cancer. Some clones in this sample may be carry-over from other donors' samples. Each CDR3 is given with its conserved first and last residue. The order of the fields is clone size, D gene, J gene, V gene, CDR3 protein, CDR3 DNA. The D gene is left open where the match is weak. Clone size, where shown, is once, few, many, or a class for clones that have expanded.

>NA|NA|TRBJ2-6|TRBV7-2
CASSLEGPAFSGANVLTF
TGTGCCAGCAGCTTAGAGGGGCCCGCATTCTCTGGGGCCAACGTCCTGACTTTC
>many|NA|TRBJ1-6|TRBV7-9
CASSLRGSESPLHF
TGTGCCAGCAGCTTAAGGGGGAGCGAGTCACCCCTCCACTTT
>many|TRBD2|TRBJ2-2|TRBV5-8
CASSLQLAGAGGELFF
TGTGCCAGCAGCTTGCAGCTAGCGGGGGCTGGCGGGGAGCTGTTTTTT
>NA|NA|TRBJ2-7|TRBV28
CASTTGRRTSYEQYF
TGTGCCAGCACAACAGGTCGCCGAACGTCCTACGAGCAGTACTTC
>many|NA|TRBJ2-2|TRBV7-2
CASSPAGVRTGELFF
TGTGCCAGCAGCCCCGCTGGGGTTAGGACCGGGGAGCTGTTTTTT
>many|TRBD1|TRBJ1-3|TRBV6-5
CASRYLGGQSGNTIYF
TGTGCCAGCAGATACTTAGGGGGCCAATCTGGAAACACCATATATTTT
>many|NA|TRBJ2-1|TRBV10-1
CASRDSVGEQFF
TGCGCCAGCAGGGATAGCGTTGGTGAGCAGTTCTTC
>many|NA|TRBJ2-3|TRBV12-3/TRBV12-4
CASNRGTSTDTQYF
TGTGCCAGCAATAGGGGGACTAGCACAGATACGCAGTATTTT
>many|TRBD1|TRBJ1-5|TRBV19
CASSSPGQGSNQPQHF
TGTGCCAGTAGTTCTCCGGGACAGGGGAGCAATCAGCCCCAGCATTTT
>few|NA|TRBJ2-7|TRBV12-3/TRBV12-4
CASSPDSYERYF
TGTGCCAGCAGTCCAGACAGCTACGAGCGGTACTTC
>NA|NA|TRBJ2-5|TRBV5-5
CASSLGPGDQETQYF
TGTGCCAGCAGCTTGGGCCCTGGGGACCAAGAGACCCAGTACTTC
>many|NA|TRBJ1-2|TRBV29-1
CSVGTGEDYGYTF
TGCAGCGTTGGGACCGGGGAGGACTATGGCTACACCTTC
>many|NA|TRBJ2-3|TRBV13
CASSLGRTQYF
TGTGCCAGCAGCTTAGGTCGGACGCAGTATTTT
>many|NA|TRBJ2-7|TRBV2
CASSEGQGPHYEQYF
TGTGCCAGCAGTGAAGGGCAGGGTCCCCACTACGAGCAGTACTTC
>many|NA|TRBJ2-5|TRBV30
CAWGVETQYF
TGTGCCTGGGGCGTGGAGACCCAGTACTTC
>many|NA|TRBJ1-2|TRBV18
CASSPPGPGKRDGYTF
TGTGCCAGCTCACCACCGGGGCCAGGAAAAAGGGATGGCTACACCTTC